The rows below give T cell receptor beta chains drawn from one sample of a study of cytomegalovirus exposure and HLA in healthy donors. Some clones are missing from TCRdb's copy, which holds only in-frame ones; the method was immunoSEQ multiplex PCR. The data hold more than 200,000 clones, with 70% to 90% observed a single time. The sample taken for sequencing was PBMCs. The receptors originated from a human donor in good health. CDR3s include the opening cysteine and the closing phenylalanine or tryptophan. D genes are given only for firm matches. Clone size is shown for a subset of rows, as once, few, many or a class of expanded clone.

clone_size,v_call,j_call,d_call,cdr3_aa,cdr3_nt
.,TRBV5-4,TRBJ1-6,.,CASSLTGKGSPLHF,TGTGCCAGCAGCTTGACGGGGAAAGGTTCACCCCTCCACTTT
.,TRBV9,TRBJ2-1,.,CASSVTWSSYNEQFF,TGTGCCAGCAGCGTAACCTGGAGCTCCTACAATGAGCAGTTCTTC
.,TRBV28,TRBJ2-3,TRBD2,CASSVPGLAFSSTGTQYF,TGTGCCAGCAGTGTCCCGGGACTAGCGTTTTCTAGCACAGGTACGCAGTATTTT
.,TRBV19,TRBJ1-1,TRBD1,CASMAQGASTEAFF,TGTGCCAGTATGGCACAGGGGGCGAGCACTGAAGCTTTCTTT
.,TRBV6-6,TRBJ1-2,.,CASSYSPVDGYTF,TGTGCCAGCAGTTACTCACCGGTGGATGGCTACACCTTC
.,TRBV7-9,TRBJ2-7,TRBD1,CASSDRQGPAYEQYF,TGTGCCAGCAGCGATCGACAGGGACCCGCCTACGAGCAGTACTTC
.,TRBV27,TRBJ2-7,TRBD2,CASSLSAGASYEQYF,TGTGCCAGCAGTTTATCGGCGGGAGCTAGCTACGAGCAGTACTTC
.,TRBV6-6,TRBJ1-3,.,CASSYYGFSGNTIYF,TGTGCCAGCAGTTACTACGGTTTTTCTGGAAACACCATATATTTT
.,TRBV11-2,TRBJ1-1,.,CASNEGTEAFF,TGTGCCAGCAACGAGGGAACTGAAGCTTTCTTT
.,TRBV13,TRBJ2-7,TRBD2,CASSPGLAGGEQYF,TGTGCCAGCAGCCCGGGACTAGCGGGAGGGGAGCAGTACTTC
.,TRBV27,TRBJ2-5,TRBD2,CASTSTSGSQETQYF,TGTGCCAGCACCTCGACTAGCGGGAGCCAAGAGACCCAGTACTTC
.,TRBV11-2,TRBJ1-2,.,CASSFDRLNYGYTF,TGTGCCAGCAGCTTTGACAGGTTAAACTATGGCTACACCTTC
.,TRBV6-5,TRBJ2-7,.,CASSKTASYEQYF,TGTGCCAGCAGTAAAACTGCCTCCTACGAGCAGTACTTC
.,TRBV5-4,TRBJ2-6,TRBD1,CASSRGTGASGANVLTF,TGTGCCAGCAGCCGCGGGACAGGGGCCTCTGGGGCCAACGTCCTGACTTTC
.,TRBV7-6,TRBJ2-2,.,CASSLNTGELFF,TGTGCCAGCAGCCTGAACACCGGGGAGCTGTTTTTT
.,TRBV19,TRBJ2-7,TRBD1,CASSIRGGESEQYF,TGTGCCAGTAGTATAAGAGGGGGCGAAAGCGAGCAGTACTTC
.,TRBV6-6,TRBJ2-1,.,CATGAEQFF,TGTGCCACAGGGGCTGAGCAGTTCTTC
.,TRBV4-1,TRBJ1-1,.,CASSQTRNTEAFF,TGCGCCAGCAGCCAAACGAGGAACACTGAAGCTTTCTTT
.,TRBV18,TRBJ2-6,TRBD1,CASSRPGTGALSGANVLTF,TGTGCCAGCTCACGGCCCGGGACAGGGGCCCTCTCTGGGGCCAACGTCCTGACTTTC
.,TRBV7-9,TRBJ2-5,.,CASSPGETQYF,TGTGCCAGCAGCCCCGGTGAGACCCAGTACTTC
.,TRBV19,TRBJ2-7,TRBD1,CASSDRWTGAYEQYF,TGTGCCAGTAGTGACCGCTGGACAGGGGCCTACGAGCAGTACTTC
.,TRBV7-2,TRBJ2-7,TRBD2,CASSWTSGRGVYEQYF,TGTGCCAGCAGTTGGACTAGCGGGAGGGGCGTTTACGAGCAGTACTTC
.,TRBV11-2,TRBJ2-1,TRBD2,CASSNKTGTKGKGQFF,TGTGCCAGCAGCAATAAAACCGGGACTAAGGGTAAGGGGCAGTTCTTC
.,TRBV10-3,TRBJ2-7,TRBD1,CAISGPTGAEQYF,TGTGCCATCAGTGGGCCGACAGGGGCCGAGCAGTACTTC
.,TRBV19,TRBJ1-1,.,CASSRDQGIYTEAFF,TGTGCCAGTAGTAGAGACCAGGGGATCTACACTGAAGCTTTCTTT
.,TRBV19,TRBJ1-2,.,CASSRFEPYGYTF,TGTGCCAGCAGTAGGTTCGAGCCCTATGGCTACACCTTC
once,TRBV5-1,TRBJ2-7,.,CASSPGVGEQYF,TGCGCCAGCAGCCCAGGGGTAGGCGAGCAGTACTTC
.,TRBV9,TRBJ2-3,TRBD1,CASSVDAGQGAEDTQYF,TGTGCCAGCAGCGTAGATGCGGGACAGGGGGCGGAAGATACGCAGTATTTT
.,TRBV9,TRBJ1-6,.,CASSVGGGTQGSPLHF,TGTGCCAGCAGCGTAGGAGGAGGGACCCAGGGATCACCCCTCCACTTT
.,TRBV28,TRBJ2-1,.,CASSPPSWNEQFF,TGTGCCAGCAGCCCGCCCAGTTGGAATGAGCAGTTCTTC
.,TRBV10-2,TRBJ2-7,TRBD2,CASSGTSGTYEQYF,TGCGCCAGCAGCGGGACTAGCGGGACGTACGAGCAGTACTTC
once,TRBV2,TRBJ1-5,TRBD1,CASRAGGGNQPQHF,TGTGCCAGCAGAGCAGGGGGCGGAAATCAGCCCCAGCATTTT
.,TRBV28,TRBJ1-3,TRBD1,CASSLVGGGRRNTIYF,TGTGCCAGCAGTTTAGTTGGAGGGGGCCGGCGAAACACCATATATTTT
.,TRBV4-3,TRBJ1-4,.,CASRQDSNEKLFF,TGCGCCAGCAGACAAGACTCTAATGAAAAACTGTTTTTT
.,TRBV4-2,TRBJ2-3,.,CASSQEISGGTDTQYF,TGTGCCAGCAGCCAAGAGATTTCAGGCGGCACAGATACGCAGTATTTT
.,TRBV5-1,TRBJ1-4,TRBD1,CASSLGTGGKGLGEKLFF,TGCGCCAGCAGCTTGGGGACAGGGGGAAAGGGACTCGGTGAAAAACTGTTTTTT
few,TRBV27,TRBJ1-1,.,CASSGGPNTEAFF,TGTGCCAGCAGCGGGGGTCCGAACACTGAAGCTTTCTTT
.,TRBV9,TRBJ2-5,TRBD2,CASSPGGRLSGSGRKETQYF,TGTGCCAGCAGCCCCGGGGGGAGACTGAGCGGTAGCGGGAGGAAAGAGACCCAGTACTTC
.,TRBV29-1,TRBJ2-4,.,CSVAQFGRHGDIQYF,TGCAGCGTTGCCCAGTTCGGCCGACACGGGGACATTCAGTACTTC
.,TRBV13,TRBJ1-2,.,CASSSSDGYTF,TGTGCCAGCAGCTCGTCTGATGGCTACACCTTC
.,TRBV27,TRBJ2-3,.,CASSSPATDTTYTQYF,TGTGCCAGCAGTTCCCCCGCAACGGACACTACATATACGCAGTATTTT
.,TRBV5-1,TRBJ2-1,TRBD2,CASSFGSSGSYNEQFF,TGCGCCAGCAGCTTCGGTAGTAGCGGGAGCTACAATGAGCAGTTCTTC
.,TRBV5-4,TRBJ2-5,TRBD1,CASSFAGQGYETQYF,TGTGCCAGCAGCTTTGCGGGACAGGGTTACGAGACCCAGTACTTC
.,TRBV6-4,TRBJ2-3,TRBD2,CASSSGRETDTQYF,TGTGCCAGCTCCAGCGGGAGGGAGACAGATACGCAGTATTTT
.,TRBV7-6,TRBJ2-3,TRBD1,CASSRGQVTDTQYF,TGTGCCAGCAGCAGGGGACAGGTGACAGATACGCAGTATTTT
.,TRBV9,TRBJ2-1,.,CASSVEGGTIYNEQFF,TGTGCCAGCAGCGTTGAGGGGGGGACTATCTACAATGAGCAGTTCTTC
.,TRBV15,TRBJ2-3,TRBD2,CATSRDPGLDGTDTQYF,TGTGCCACCAGCAGAGATCCCGGACTAGATGGCACAGATACGCAGTATTTT
few,TRBV11-2,TRBJ2-2,.,CASSLRQDANTGELFF,TGTGCCAGCAGCCTAAGACAGGATGCGAACACCGGGGAGCTGTTTTTT
.,TRBV19,TRBJ1-4,.,CASKAGQTNEKLFF,TGTGCCAGTAAGGCGGGCCAAACTAATGAAAAACTGTTTTTT
.,TRBV5-1,TRBJ1-1,TRBD1,CASSLLTGTGNTEAFF,TGCGCCAGCAGCTTGCTGACAGGGACGGGGAACACTGAAGCTTTCTTT
.,TRBV7-9,TRBJ2-1,.,CASNGQSSYNEQFF,TGTGCCAGCAATGGACAGAGCTCCTACAATGAGCAGTTCTTC
.,TRBV13,TRBJ2-1,TRBD1,CATLNRGNNNEQFF,TGTGCCACCCTAAACAGGGGGAACAACAATGAGCAGTTCTTC
few,TRBV7-2,TRBJ2-3,.,CASSFERNAFPDTQYF,TGTGCCAGCAGCTTTGAGCGGAACGCCTTCCCAGATACGCAGTATTTT